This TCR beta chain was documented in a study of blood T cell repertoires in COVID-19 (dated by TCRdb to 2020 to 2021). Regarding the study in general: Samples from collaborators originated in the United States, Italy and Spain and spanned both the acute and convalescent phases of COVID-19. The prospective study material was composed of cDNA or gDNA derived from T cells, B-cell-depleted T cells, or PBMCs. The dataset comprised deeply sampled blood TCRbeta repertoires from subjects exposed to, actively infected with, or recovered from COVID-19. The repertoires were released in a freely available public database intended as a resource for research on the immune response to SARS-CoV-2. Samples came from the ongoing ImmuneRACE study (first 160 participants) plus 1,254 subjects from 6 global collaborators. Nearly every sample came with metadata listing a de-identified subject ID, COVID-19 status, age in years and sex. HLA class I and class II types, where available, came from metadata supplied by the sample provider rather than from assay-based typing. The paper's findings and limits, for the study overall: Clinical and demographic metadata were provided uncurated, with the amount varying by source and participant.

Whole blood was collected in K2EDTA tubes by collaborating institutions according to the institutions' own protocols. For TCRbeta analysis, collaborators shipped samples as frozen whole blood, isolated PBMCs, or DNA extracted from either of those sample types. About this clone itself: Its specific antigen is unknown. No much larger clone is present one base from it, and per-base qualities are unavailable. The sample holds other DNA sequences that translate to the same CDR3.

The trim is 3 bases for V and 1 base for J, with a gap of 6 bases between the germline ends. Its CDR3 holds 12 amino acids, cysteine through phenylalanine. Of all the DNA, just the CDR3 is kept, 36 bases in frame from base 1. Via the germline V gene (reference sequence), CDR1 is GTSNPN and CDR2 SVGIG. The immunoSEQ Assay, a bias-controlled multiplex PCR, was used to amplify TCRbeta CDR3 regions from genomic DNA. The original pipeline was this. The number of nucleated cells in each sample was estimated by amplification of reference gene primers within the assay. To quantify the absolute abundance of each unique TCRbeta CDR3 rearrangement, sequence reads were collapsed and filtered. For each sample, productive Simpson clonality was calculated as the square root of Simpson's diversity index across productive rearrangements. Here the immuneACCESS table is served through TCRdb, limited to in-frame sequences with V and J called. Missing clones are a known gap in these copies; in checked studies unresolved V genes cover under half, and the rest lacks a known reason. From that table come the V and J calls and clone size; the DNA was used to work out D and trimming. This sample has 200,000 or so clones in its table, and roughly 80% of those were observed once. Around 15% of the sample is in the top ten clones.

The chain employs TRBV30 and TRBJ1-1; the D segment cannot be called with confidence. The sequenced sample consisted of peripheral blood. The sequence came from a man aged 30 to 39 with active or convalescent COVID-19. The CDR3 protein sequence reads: CAWSRQNTEAFF. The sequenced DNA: TGTGCCTGGAGCAGACAGAACACTGAAGCTTTCTTT. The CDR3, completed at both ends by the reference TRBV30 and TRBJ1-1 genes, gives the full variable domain SQTIHQWPATLVQPVGSPLSLECTVEGTSNPNLYWYRQAAGRGLQLLFYSVGIGQISSEVPQNLSASRPQDRQFILSSKKLLLSDSGFYLCAWSRQNTEAFFGQGTRLTVV.